A single sample is the source of the 5 T cell receptor beta chains below, sequenced in a study of CXCR3-negative and CXCR3-positive naive CD8 T cells. The study's findings and limits: Naive cells with CXCR3 showed TRB CDR3s that were more hydrophobic than those in CXCR3-negative naive cells.

The method, 5' RACE with UMI labels, was used to prepare the TRB cDNA libraries. TCRdb re-called the 5' RACE reads and shows each CDR3 protein once, DNA omitted. The listing records roughly 100,000 distinct CDR3 sequences. These receptors have no known antigen. Sequences were obtained from naive CXCR3+ CD8+ T cells from blood. Documented subset: CD45RO-CCR7+CD27+CD95- naive CD8+ T cells expressing CXCR3 (TNR3+). The source of these receptors is a human donor in good health. Some clones in this sample may be carry-over from other donors' samples.

The CDR3 spells CASSLSETDEQFF. The rearrangement joins TRBV7-9 to TRBJ2-1. The CDR3 runs 13 residues. CDR1 and CDR2 (germline): SEHNR, FQNEAQ (reference sequence).

The V call is TRBV28, the J call TRBJ2-5; without DNA, the TCRdb call of TRBD1 cannot be checked. The CDR3 consists of 16 residues. From germline, CDR1 is MDHEN and CDR2 SYDVKM. The CDR3 is CASSLGNGAMEETQYF.

The V gene is TRBV27, the J gene TRBJ2-1; there is no DNA to check the TCRdb D call of TRBD1. CDR3 length equals 16 residues. Germline lookup yields CDR1 MNHEY and CDR2 SMNVEV (reference sequence). CDR3 protein: CASSSYRGQGDNEQFF.

J is TRBJ2-3 and V is TRBV4-3; the D call from TCRdb, TRBD1, cannot be confirmed without DNA. The CDR3 spans 13 residues. From germline, CDR1 is LGHNA and CDR2 YSLEER. This CDR3 is CASSQDPPDTQYF.

The chain is built from TRBV5-1 and TRBJ2-3; checking the TCRdb D call of TRBD1 is not possible without DNA. Germline V gives CDR1 SGHRS, CDR2 YFSETQ. The CDR3 length is 15 residues. CDR3 sequence reads: CASSAGDRVADTQYF.